These T cell receptor beta chains were read from a single sample in a study of cytomegalovirus exposure and HLA in healthy donors. Sequenced by immunoSEQ multiplex PCR; TCRdb stores in-frame clones only, minus some. The sample holds about 51,000 clones, 81% seen once. Sequencing was performed on PBMCs. Source of these receptors: a boy aged 10-17 years in good health and CMV-seropositive. CDR3s include the opening cysteine and the closing phenylalanine or tryptophan. D genes are given only for firm matches. A row's size may be missing; if present it is once, few, many or a size class.

j_call v_call d_call clone_size cdr3_aa cdr3_nt
TRBJ1-1 TRBV19 TRBD1 . CASSIEQTGGTEAFF TGTGCCAGTAGTATAGAGCAGACAGGGGGAACTGAAGCTTTCTTT
TRBJ2-3 TRBV7-2 TRBD2 . CASSVTSGGATQYF TGTGCCAGCAGCGTCACTAGCGGGGGGGCCACGCAGTATTTT
TRBJ1-2 TRBV7-2 TRBD1 . CASSVRNRDRGSGGYTF TGTGCCAGCAGCGTCCGTAACCGGGACAGGGGATCGGGTGGCTACACCTTC
TRBJ1-2 TRBV6-6 . . CASGPGGYGYTF TGTGCCTCGGGACCGGGGGGCTATGGCTACACCTTC
TRBJ2-1 TRBV2 TRBD1 . CASRHKTGVSYNEQFF TGTGCCAGCAGGCATAAGACAGGGGTCTCCTACAATGAGCAGTTCTTC
TRBJ1-1 TRBV11-2 . . CASSLVPLGQGLNTEAFF TGTGCCAGCAGCTTAGTCCCCCTGGGGCAGGGGTTGAACACTGAAGCTTTCTTT
TRBJ2-4 TRBV13 . . CASSPPTPLGVGGSGYIQYF TGTGCCAGCAGCCCCCCGACCCCTCTAGGAGTGGGGGGTTCGGGTTACATTCAGTACTTC
TRBJ1-1 TRBV6-5 . . CASSYTVDTEAFF TGTGCCAGCAGTTACACAGTTGACACTGAAGCTTTCTTT
TRBJ2-5 TRBV7-8 . . CASSLDREETQYF TGTGCCAGCAGCTTAGACAGGGAAGAGACCCAGTACTTC
TRBJ2-7 TRBV15 . . CATSSHTGNDYEQYF TGTGCCACCAGCAGTCACACAGGGAATGACTACGAGCAGTACTTC
TRBJ1-5 TRBV27 TRBD1 . CASSLSGTQGQPQHF TGTGCCAGCAGTTTATCTGGGACACAGGGGCAGCCCCAGCATTTT
TRBJ2-7 TRBV25-1 . . CASSDRGQGSSYEQYF TGTGCCAGCAGTGATCGGGGACAAGGGAGCTCCTACGAGCAGTACTTC
TRBJ2-3 TRBV25-1 . few CASRDGGPDTQYF TGTGCCAGCAGGGACGGGGGGCCAGATACGCAGTATTTT